The 8 T cell receptor beta chains below were found in one sample sequenced in a study of T cell responses to AZD1222 COVID-19 vaccine (dated by TCRdb to about 2021). Sample time point, as interpreted from the label and publication: about 28 days (+/-7) after the second vaccine dose. Receptor libraries were prepared by the immunoSEQ multiplex PCR assay. In TCRdb, the immuneACCESS table is reduced to in-frame sequences with V and J assigned. These tables do not hold every clone; where another copy was compared, an unresolved V gene accounts for under half, and the others remain unexplained. The sample yields over 55,000 clones; roughly 80% were counted once. More than 3% of the sample belongs to the ten largest clones. Material: peripheral blood, obtained 28 days after the second AZD1222 dose. The receptors come from an adult who received the AZD1222 COVID-19 vaccine.

The V call is TRBV6-1, the J call TRBJ2-5; D is uncertain. The CDR3 is made up of 14 amino acids. In germline, CDR1 is MNHNS, CDR2 SASEGT. V lost 3 bases and J 2 bases, leaving 10 bases between the germline ends. In nucleotides, the CDR3 is TGTGCCAGCAGTGAGACGGAACCTCAAGAGACCCAGTACTTC. This gives the protein CASSETEPQETQYF.

The chain recombines TRBV27 with TRBJ1-2, with 7 bases matching TRBD1. Germline V lookup: CDR1 MNHEY, CDR2 SMNVEV (reference sequence). The CDR3 has 13 amino acids. J was trimmed by 2 bases and V by 6 bases; bases with no gene match: 3. The CDR3 region is CASSPGGNYGYTF. CDR3 DNA sequence: TGTGCCAGCAGCCCAGGGGGAAACTATGGCTACACCTTC.

The chain links TRBV6-2 or TRBV6-3 to TRBJ1-3, with no clear D. The CDR3 contains 15 residues. V was shortened by 6 bases and J by 1 base, with 13 bases between the two germline ends. CDR1 MNHEY and CDR2 SVGEGT come from the germline V gene. DNA of the CDR3: TGTGCCAGCAGCTCCCGGGAGCCTTCTGGAAACACCATATATTTT. Residues: CASSSREPSGNTIYF.

This clone was found a few times. The chain joins TRBV2 to TRBJ1-2; possible D gene TRBD1, 5 bases. Germline V gene data show CDR1 as SNHLY and CDR2 as FYNNEI. V was clipped by 1 base and J by 7 bases, with 13 bases between them. CDR3 length: 14 residues. The chain's CDR3 is CASSEVGGVGGYTF. The CDR3 DNA follows: TGTGCCAGCAGTGAAGTTGGAGGGGTCGGTGGCTACACCTTC.

This chain links TRBV9 with TRBJ2-1; 8 bases fit TRBD2. Per germline, CDR1 SGDLS and CDR2 YYNGEE. The CDR3 consists of 16 residues. The ends lost 4 bases at V and 6 bases at J; junction bases unmatched: 12. The DNA for the CDR3 is TGTGCCAGCAGCCCCACGGGGGGGGCTGGAATCAATGAGCAGTTCTTC. Protein product: CASSPTGGAGINEQFF.

The chain carries TRBV4-1 and TRBJ1-6; 7 bases map to TRBD1. Germline V gene data show CDR1 as MGHRA and CDR2 as YSYEKL. This CDR3 spans 15 amino acids. V dropped 0 bases and J dropped 8; count of bases not matched to a gene: 4. CDR3 nucleotides: TGCGCCAGCAGCCAAGACCAGGGGGTGGATTCACCCCTCCACTTT. Amino acid sequence: CASSQDQGVDSPLHF.

This chain joins TRBV10-3 and TRBJ1-1; 9 positions match TRBD1. The V gene end was trimmed by 2 bases and the J gene end by 10 bases; junction bases not matched to a gene: 5. The germline gives CDR1 ENHRY, CDR2 SYGVKD. The CDR3 totals 13 residues. The CDR3, as DNA: TGTGCCATCAGTGAGGGGACAGGGTACTCAGCTTTCTTT. Encoded protein: CAISEGTGYSAFF.

The chain has TRBV28 and TRBJ1-2, with D hard to call. V was cut by 4 bases and J by 3 bases, with 9 bases left in between. From germline, CDR1 is MDHEN and CDR2 SYDVKM. The CDR3 is made up of 13 amino acids. The CDR3 DNA follows: TGTGCCAGCAGTTCCTCTTGGGACTATGGCTACACCTTC. Encoded protein: CASSSSWDYGYTF.